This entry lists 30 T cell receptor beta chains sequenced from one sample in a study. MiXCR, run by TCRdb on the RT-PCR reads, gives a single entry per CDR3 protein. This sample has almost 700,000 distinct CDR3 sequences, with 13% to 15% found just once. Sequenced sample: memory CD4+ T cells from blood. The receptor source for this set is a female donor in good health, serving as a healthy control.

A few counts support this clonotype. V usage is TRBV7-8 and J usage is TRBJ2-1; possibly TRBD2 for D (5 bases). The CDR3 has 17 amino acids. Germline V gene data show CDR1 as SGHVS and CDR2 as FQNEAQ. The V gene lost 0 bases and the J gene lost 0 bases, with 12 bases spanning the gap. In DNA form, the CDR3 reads TGTGCCAGCAGCTTAGCAGGGAGAGGGAACTCCTACAATGAGCAGTTCTTC. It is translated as CASSLAGRGNSYNEQFF. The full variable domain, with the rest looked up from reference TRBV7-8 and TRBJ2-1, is GAGVSQSPRYKVAKRGQDVALRCDPISGHVSLFWYQQALGQGPEFLTYFQNEAQLDKSGLPSDRFFAERPEGSVSTLKIQRTQQEDSAVYLCASSLAGRGNSYNEQFFGPGTRLTVL.

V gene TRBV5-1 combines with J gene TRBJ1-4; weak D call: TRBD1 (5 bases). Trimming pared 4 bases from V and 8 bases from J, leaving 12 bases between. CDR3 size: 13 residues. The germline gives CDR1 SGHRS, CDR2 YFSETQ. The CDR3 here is CASSAQGNEKLFF. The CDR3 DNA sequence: TGCGCCAGCAGCGCCCAGGGTAACGAAAAACTGTTTTTT.

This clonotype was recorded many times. CDR3 loop: CSARQGGLYSNQPQHF. In DNA, the CDR3 is TGCAGTGCTAGACAGGGCGGCCTCTATAGCAATCAGCCCCAGCATTTT. The chain carries TRBV20-1 and TRBJ1-5, with D perhaps matching TRBD1 (5 bases). The ends were cut back, 2 bases at V and 0 bases at J, with 14 bases in the middle. The CDR3 extends over 16 amino acids. Germline V CDR1 and CDR2: DFQATT, SNEGSKA (reference sequence).

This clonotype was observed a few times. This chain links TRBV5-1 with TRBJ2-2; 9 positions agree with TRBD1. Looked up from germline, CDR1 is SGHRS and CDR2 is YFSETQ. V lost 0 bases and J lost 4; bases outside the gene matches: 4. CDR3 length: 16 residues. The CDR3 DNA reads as TGCGCCAGCAGCTTGGGGGACAGGGCCCCCACCGGGGAGCTGTTTTTT. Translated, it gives CASSLGDRAPTGELFF. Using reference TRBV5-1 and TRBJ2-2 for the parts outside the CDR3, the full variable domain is KAGVTQTPRYLIKTRGQQVTLSCSPISGHRSVSWYQQTPGQGLQFLFEYFSETQRNKGNFPGRFSGRQFSNSRSEMNVSTLELGDSALYLCASSLGDRAPTGELFFGEGSRLTVL.

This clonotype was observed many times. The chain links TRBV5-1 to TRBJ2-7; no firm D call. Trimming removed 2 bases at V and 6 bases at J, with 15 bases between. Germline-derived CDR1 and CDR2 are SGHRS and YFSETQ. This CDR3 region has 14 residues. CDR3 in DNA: TGCGCCAGCAGCTTTGAACAGAGGAGCGCCGAGCAGTACTTC. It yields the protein CASSFEQRSAEQYF.

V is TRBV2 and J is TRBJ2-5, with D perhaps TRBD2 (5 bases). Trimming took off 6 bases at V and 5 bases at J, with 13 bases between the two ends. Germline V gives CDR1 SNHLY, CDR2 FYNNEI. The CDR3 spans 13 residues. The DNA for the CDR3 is TGTGCCAGCAGCGCGAATGGCGGGGAGACCCAGTACTTC. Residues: CASSANGGETQYF.

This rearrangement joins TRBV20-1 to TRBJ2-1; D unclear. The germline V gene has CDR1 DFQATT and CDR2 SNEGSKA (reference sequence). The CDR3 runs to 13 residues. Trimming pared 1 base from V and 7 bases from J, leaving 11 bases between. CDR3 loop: CSARGIQLNEQFF. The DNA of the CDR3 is TGCAGTGCTAGAGGGATTCAATTAAATGAGCAGTTCTTC.

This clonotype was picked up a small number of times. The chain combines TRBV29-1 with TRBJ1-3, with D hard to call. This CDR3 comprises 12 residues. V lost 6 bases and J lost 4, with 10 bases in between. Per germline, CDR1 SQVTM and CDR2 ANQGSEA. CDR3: CSVGGYGNTIYF. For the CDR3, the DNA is TGCAGCGTAGGAGGGTACGGAAACACCATATATTTT. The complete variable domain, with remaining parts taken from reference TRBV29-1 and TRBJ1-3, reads SAVISQKPSRDICQRGTSLTIQCQVDSQVTMMFWYRQQPGQSLTLIATANQGSEATYESGFVIDKFPISRPNLTFSTLTVSNMSPEDSSIYLCSVGGYGNTIYFGEGSWLTVV.

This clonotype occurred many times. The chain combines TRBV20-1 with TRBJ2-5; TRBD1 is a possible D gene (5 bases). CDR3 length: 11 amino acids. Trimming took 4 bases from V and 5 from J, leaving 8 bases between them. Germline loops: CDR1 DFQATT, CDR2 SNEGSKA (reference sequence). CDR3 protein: CSAKGYETQYF. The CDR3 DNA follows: TGCAGTGCTAAGGGGTACGAGACCCAGTACTTC.

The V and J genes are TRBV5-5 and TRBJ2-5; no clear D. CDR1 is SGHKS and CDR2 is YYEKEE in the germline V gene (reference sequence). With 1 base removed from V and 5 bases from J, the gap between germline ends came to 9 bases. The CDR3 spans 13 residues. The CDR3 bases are TGTGCCAGCAGCTTGCGCCACTCGGAGACCCAGTACTTC. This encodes CASSLRHSETQYF.

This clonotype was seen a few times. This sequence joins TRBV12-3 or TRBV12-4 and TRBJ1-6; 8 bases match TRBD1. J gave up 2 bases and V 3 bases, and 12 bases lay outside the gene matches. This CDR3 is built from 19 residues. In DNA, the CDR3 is TGTGCCAGCAGTTTTGGAGGGTTGGGGACAGGTACCTATAATTCACCCCTCCACTTT. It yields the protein CASSFGGLGTGTYNSPLHF.

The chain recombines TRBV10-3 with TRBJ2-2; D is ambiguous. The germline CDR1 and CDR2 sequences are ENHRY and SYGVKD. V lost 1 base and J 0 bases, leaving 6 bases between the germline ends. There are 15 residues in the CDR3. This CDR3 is CAISEWVPNTGELFF. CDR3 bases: TGTGCCATCAGTGAGTGGGTCCCGAACACCGGGGAGCTGTTTTTT.

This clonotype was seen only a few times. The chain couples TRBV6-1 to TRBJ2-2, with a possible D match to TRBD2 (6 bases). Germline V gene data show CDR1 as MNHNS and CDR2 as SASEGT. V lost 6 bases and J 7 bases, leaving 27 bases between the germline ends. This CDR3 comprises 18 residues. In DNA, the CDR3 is TGTGCCAGCAGCTCCCCTATAGGGACTCTCCTGGGCGTCGGGGAGCTGTTTTTT. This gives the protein CASSSPIGTLLGVGELFF.

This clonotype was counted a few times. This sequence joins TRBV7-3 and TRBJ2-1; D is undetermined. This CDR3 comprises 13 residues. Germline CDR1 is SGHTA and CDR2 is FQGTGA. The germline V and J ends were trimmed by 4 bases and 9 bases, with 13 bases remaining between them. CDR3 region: CASSSKVAGEQFF. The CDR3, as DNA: TGTGCCAGCAGCTCCAAGGTAGCCGGTGAGCAGTTCTTC.

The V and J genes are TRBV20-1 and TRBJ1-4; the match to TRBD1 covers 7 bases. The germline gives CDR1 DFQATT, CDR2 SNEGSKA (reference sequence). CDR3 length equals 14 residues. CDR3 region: CSVRRGATNEKLFF. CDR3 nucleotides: TGCAGCGTGCGCAGGGGGGCAACTAATGAAAAACTGTTTTTT.

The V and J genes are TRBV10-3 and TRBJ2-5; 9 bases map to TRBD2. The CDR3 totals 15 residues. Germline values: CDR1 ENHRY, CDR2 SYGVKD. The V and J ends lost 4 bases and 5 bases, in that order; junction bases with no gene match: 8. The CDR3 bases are TGTGCCATCAGTGCCCTAAGCGGGGGGACGGAGACCCAGTACTTC. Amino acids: CAISALSGGTETQYF.

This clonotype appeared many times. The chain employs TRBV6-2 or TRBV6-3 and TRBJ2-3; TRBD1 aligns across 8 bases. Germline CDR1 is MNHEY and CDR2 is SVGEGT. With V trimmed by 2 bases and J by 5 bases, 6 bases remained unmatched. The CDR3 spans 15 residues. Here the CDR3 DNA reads TGTGCCAGCAGTTACCGGGCCAGGGGGCAAGATACGCAGTATTTT. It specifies CASSYRARGQDTQYF.

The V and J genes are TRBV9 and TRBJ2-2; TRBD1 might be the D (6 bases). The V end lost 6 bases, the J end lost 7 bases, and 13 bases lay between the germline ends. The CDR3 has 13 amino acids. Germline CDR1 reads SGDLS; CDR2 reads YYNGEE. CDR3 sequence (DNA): TGTGCCAGCAACCTAGCAGGGGTCGGGGAGCTGTTTTTT. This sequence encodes CASNLAGVGELFF.

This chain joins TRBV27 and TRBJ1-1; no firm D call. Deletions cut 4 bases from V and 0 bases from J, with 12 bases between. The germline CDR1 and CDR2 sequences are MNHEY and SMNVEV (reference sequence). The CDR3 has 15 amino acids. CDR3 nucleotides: TGTGCCAGCAGTTATAATCCCAGTATGAACACTGAAGCTTTCTTT. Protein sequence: CASSYNPSMNTEAFF.

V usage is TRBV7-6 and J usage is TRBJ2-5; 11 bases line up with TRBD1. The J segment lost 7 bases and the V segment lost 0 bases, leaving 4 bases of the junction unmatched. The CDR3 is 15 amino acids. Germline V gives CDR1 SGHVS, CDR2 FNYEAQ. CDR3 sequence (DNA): TGTGCCAGCAGCTTAGCCCGGACAGGGGGCGGGACCCAGTACTTC. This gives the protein CASSLARTGGGTQYF.

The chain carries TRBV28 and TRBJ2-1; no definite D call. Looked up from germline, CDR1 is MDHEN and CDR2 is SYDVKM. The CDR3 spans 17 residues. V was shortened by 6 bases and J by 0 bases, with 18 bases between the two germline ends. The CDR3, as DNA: TGTGCCAGCAGCGCTTGGATGAGGCCGGGCTCCTACAATGAGCAGTTCTTC. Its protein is CASSAWMRPGSYNEQFF.

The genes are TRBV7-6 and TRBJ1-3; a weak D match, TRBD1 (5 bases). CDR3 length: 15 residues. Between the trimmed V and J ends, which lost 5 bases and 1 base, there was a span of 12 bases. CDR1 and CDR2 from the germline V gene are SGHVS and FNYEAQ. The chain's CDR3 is CASSPPGGSGNTIYF. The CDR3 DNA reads TGTGCCAGCAGCCCCCCGGGGGGGTCTGGAAACACCATATATTTT.

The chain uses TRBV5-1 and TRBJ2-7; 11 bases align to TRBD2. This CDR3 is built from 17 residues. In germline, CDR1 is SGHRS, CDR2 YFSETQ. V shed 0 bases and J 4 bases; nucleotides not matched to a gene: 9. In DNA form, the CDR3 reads TGCGCCAGCAGCTTGGGACTAGCGGGAATAAGTCCATACGAGCAGTACTTC. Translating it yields CASSLGLAGISPYEQYF.

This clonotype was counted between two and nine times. CDR3 nucleotides: TGTGCCATAGGCGGGACGGAGAACTATGGCTACACCTTC. Residues: CAIGGTENYGYTF. V is TRBV10-3 and J is TRBJ1-2; TRBD1 might be the D (5 bases). This CDR3 is built from 13 residues. The V gene's germline CDR1 is ENHRY and CDR2 SYGVKD. Trimming cost V 9 bases and J 2 bases, with 13 bases left between them.

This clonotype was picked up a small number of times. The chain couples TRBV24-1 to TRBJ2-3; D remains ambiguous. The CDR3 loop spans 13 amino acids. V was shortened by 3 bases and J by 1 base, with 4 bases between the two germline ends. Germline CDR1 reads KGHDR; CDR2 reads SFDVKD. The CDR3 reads CATSDVGTDTQYF. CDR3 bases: TGTGCCACCAGTGATGTGGGCACAGATACGCAGTATTTT.

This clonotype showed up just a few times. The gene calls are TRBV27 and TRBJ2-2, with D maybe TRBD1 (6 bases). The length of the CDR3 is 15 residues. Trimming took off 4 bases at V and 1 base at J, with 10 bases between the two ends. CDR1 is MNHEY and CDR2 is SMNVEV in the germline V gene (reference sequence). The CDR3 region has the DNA TGTGCCAGCAGTTGGCAGGGGTTGAACACCGGGGAGCTGTTTTTT. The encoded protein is CASSWQGLNTGELFF.

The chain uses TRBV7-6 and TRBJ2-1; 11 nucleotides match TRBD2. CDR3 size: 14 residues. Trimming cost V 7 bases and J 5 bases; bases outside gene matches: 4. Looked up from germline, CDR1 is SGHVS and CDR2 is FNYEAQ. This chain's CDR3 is CASKLAGDDNEQFF. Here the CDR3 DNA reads TGTGCCAGCAAACTAGCGGGAGACGACAATGAGCAGTTCTTC. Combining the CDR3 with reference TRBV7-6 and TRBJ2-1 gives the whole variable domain GAGVSQSPRYKVTKRGQDVALRCDPISGHVSLYWYRQALGQGPEFLTYFNYEAQQDKSGLPNDRFSAERPEGSISTLTIQRTEQRDSAMYRCASKLAGDDNEQFFGPGTRLTVL.

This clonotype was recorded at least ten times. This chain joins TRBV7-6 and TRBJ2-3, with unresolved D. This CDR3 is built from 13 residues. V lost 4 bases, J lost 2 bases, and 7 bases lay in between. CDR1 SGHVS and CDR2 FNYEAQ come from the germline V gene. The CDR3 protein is CASSSGDTDTQYF. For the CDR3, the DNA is TGTGCCAGCAGCTCAGGCGACACAGATACGCAGTATTTT.

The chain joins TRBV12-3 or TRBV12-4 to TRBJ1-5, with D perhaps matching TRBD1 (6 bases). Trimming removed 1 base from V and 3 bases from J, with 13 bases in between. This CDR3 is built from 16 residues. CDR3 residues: CASSLEDRGANQPQHF. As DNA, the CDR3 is TGTGCCAGCAGTTTAGAGGACAGAGGGGCCAATCAGCCCCAGCATTTT.

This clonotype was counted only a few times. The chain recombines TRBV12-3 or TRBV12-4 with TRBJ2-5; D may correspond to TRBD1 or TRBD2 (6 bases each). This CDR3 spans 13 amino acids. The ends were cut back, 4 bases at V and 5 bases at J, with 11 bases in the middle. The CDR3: CASSSGAVETQYF. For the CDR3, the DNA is TGTGCCAGCAGTTCGGGGGCCGTGGAGACCCAGTACTTC.